One and the same sample provided the 7 T cell receptor beta chains below, sequenced in a study of cytomegalovirus exposure and HLA in healthy donors. The PCR ran on 60 Vbeta and 13 Jbeta primers. Data came from immunoSEQ multiplex PCR; TCRdb stores just in-frame clones and leaves some out. Of about 120,000 clones in the sample, over 75% were seen once. Sequencing used PBMCs. The receptor set was obtained from a man in his forties in good health and CMV-seropositive.

V and J are TRBV5-1 and TRBJ2-5; TRBD1 matches at 12 bases. The trim removed 0 bases at V and 5 bases at J, leaving 2 bases unmatched. This CDR3 has 15 residues. Germline CDR1 reads SGHRS; CDR2 reads YFSETQ. The CDR3 here is CASSLGDRGRETQYF. The CDR3, as DNA: TGCGCCAGCAGCTTGGGGGACAGGGGGCGCGAGACCCAGTACTTC.

This chain links TRBV9 with TRBJ1-2; 8 bases align to TRBD1. Germline V gives CDR1 SGDLS, CDR2 YYNGEE. V dropped 0 bases and J dropped 3; count of bases not matched to a gene: 1. The CDR3 length is 14 residues. Here the CDR3 reads CASSVGTGYYGYTF. The CDR3 DNA follows: TGTGCCAGCAGCGTAGGGACAGGGTACTATGGCTACACCTTC.

This sequence joins TRBV28 and TRBJ1-2; perhaps TRBD1 as D (5 bases). CDR3 length: 14 residues. V was trimmed by 2 bases and J by 2 bases, leaving 9 bases between them. Germline assignment: CDR1 MDHEN and CDR2 SYDVKM. CDR3 protein: CASSLGGENYGYTF. The CDR3, as DNA: TGTGCCAGCAGTTTAGGGGGGGAGAACTATGGCTACACCTTC.

The table lists this clone with a count of one. V and J are TRBV9 and TRBJ1-3, with a possible D match to TRBD1 (5 bases). The germline CDR1 and CDR2 sequences are SGDLS and YYNGEE. V shed 0 bases and J shed 7 bases, with 11 bases lying between them. The CDR3 length is 14 residues. CDR3 in amino acids: CASSVAGGSNTIYF. The CDR3 nucleotides are TGTGCCAGCAGCGTAGCGGGGGGATCTAACACCATATATTTT.

V gene TRBV29-1 combines with J gene TRBJ1-4; 9 nucleotides match TRBD1. In germline, CDR1 is SQVTM, CDR2 ANQGSEA. This CDR3 contains 13 residues. V trimming: 7 bases; J trimming: 5 bases; junction bases outside the gene matches: 5. The CDR3 DNA reads TGCAGCGGACAGGGACAGGGCAATGAAAAACTGTTTTTT. It codes for CSGQGQGNEKLFF.

The chain is built from TRBV2 and TRBJ2-3, with D maybe TRBD2 (6 bases). The CDR3 is made up of 11 amino acids. From germline, CDR1 is SNHLY and CDR2 FYNNEI. V was trimmed by 8 bases and J by 9 bases, leaving 12 bases between them. In DNA form, the CDR3 reads TGTGCCAGCGGAGTGGGAGGCACGCAGTATTTT. Translating it yields CASGVGGTQYF.

The chain joins TRBV27 to TRBJ2-7; maybe TRBD1 (6 bases). The CDR3 is 14 residues long. Trimming pared 3 bases from V and 5 bases from J, leaving 14 bases between. Germline CDR1 is MNHEY and CDR2 is SMNVEV (reference sequence). CDR3 DNA sequence: TGTGCCAGCAGTTTGAGGGGGTTCAGGAACGAGCAGTACTTC. It codes for CASSLRGFRNEQYF.